This T cell receptor beta chain was sequenced during a study of CD8 T cells in ankylosing spondylitis. Germline trimming cut 4 bases from V and 0 bases from J; bases unmatched to any gene: 7. Germline lookup yields CDR1 LGHNA and CDR2 YSLEER. The CDR3 is 16 residues long. Concerning this clonotype: What it recognizes is unknown.

Findings and caveats of the study: Matched ankylosing spondylitis synovial fluid reportedly showed significant enrichment of disease-linked clones. A TCR beta motif of several highly homologous variants appeared characteristic of ankylosing spondylitis blood. Existing reports had already noted some motif variants in reactive arthritis synovial fluid and blood.

Quantitative molecular-barcoded 5'-RACE generated the TCR beta libraries. One entry per CDR3 protein, called by TCRdb with MiXCR from the 5' RACE reads. Of roughly 36,000 distinct CDR3 sequences in the sample, about 14% were seen once. The chain joins TRBV4-3 to TRBJ2-3; 7 nucleotides line up with TRBD2. The receptor comes from a male donor with ankylosing spondylitis or in good health (not recorded which). Sample: blood. CDR3 sequence (DNA): TGCGCCAGCAGCCCCAACAGCGGGACTAGCACAGATACGCAGTATTTT. Translating it yields CASSPNSGTSTDTQYF.